The 19 T cell receptor beta chains in this list originate from one sample, sequenced in a study of cytomegalovirus exposure and HLA in healthy donors. The PCR made use of 60 Vbeta and 13 Jbeta primers. Produced via immunoSEQ multiplex PCR; TCRdb's table is partial and in-frame only. The table shows more than 150,000 clones, with approximately 83% occurring only once. Material: PBMCs. The receptors derive from a man between 18 and 35 years old in good health and CMV-seropositive.

In this sample, this clone turned up once. The chain combines TRBV7-8 with TRBJ2-4, with 13 bases lining up with TRBD2. The length of the CDR3 is 18 residues. V gave up 5 bases and J gave up 0 bases; unmatched junction bases: 7. From germline, CDR1 is SGHVS and CDR2 FQNEAQ. CDR3 amino acids: CASSPGLAGALAKNIQYF. The CDR3, as DNA: TGTGCCAGCAGCCCAGGACTAGCGGGGGCACTAGCCAAAAACATTCAGTACTTC. The full variable domain, its missing parts supplied by reference TRBV7-8 and TRBJ2-4, is GAGVSQSPRYKVAKRGQDVALRCDPISGHVSLFWYQQALGQGPEFLTYFQNEAQLDKSGLPSDRFFAERPEGSVSTLKIQRTQQEDSAVYLCASSPGLAGALAKNIQYFGAGTRLSVL.

The chain joins TRBV27 to TRBJ2-7; 7 bases are shared with TRBD1. V lost 5 bases, J lost 3 bases, and 13 bases stayed unmatched. The CDR3 covers 16 residues. Germline loops: CDR1 MNHEY, CDR2 SMNVEV (reference sequence). The CDR3 sequence is CASSGQTGPVFYEQYF. CDR3 DNA sequence: TGTGCCAGCAGTGGGCAGACAGGGCCTGTGTTCTACGAGCAGTACTTC.

The rearrangement uses TRBV12-5 and TRBJ1-1; TRBD1 matches 8 bases. The CDR3 loop spans 11 amino acids. J lost 13 bases, V lost 7 bases, and 8 bases had no gene match. CDR1 and CDR2 from the germline V gene are LGHNT and FRNRAP. The CDR3 nucleotides are TGTGCTAGTGACCAGAACAGGGGGGTTTTCTTT. Translation gives CASDQNRGVFF.

The rearrangement uses TRBV15 and TRBJ2-1; TRBD2 agrees at 10 bases. This CDR3 region has 19 residues. V trimming: 1 base; J trimming: 3 bases; junction bases outside the gene matches: 12. Germline V gene data show CDR1 as LNHNV and CDR2 as YYDKDF (reference sequence). CDR3 nucleotide sequence: TGTGCCACCAGCAGAGTGTCCTCCCGCGCTAGCGGGGGCTACAATGAGCAGTTCTTC. Its translation is CATSRVSSRASGGYNEQFF.

The sample holds one count of this clone. The CDR3 DNA reads TGTGCCAGCAGTGGACTAGCGGGGGGGAACGAGCAGTACTTC. This translates into CASSGLAGGNEQYF. This sequence joins TRBV2 and TRBJ2-7; TRBD2 matches at 14 bases. J lost 5 bases, V lost 4 bases, and 1 base had no gene match. This CDR3 spans 14 amino acids. Per the germline V gene, CDR1 is SNHLY and CDR2 is FYNNEI.

The chain recombines TRBV19 with TRBJ2-1, with D tentatively TRBD1 (5 bases). CDR3 length: 15 amino acids. V was pared by 2 bases and J by 5 bases, with 13 bases between. From germline, CDR1 is LNHDA and CDR2 SQIVND (reference sequence). The CDR3 DNA reads TGTGCCAGTAGTATATCAGGGTTTACCCACAATGAGCAGTTCTTC. It specifies CASSISGFTHNEQFF.

V usage is TRBV10-3 and J usage is TRBJ2-3; TRBD2 matches at 9 bases. V lost 0 bases and J lost 4; bases outside the gene matches: 5. The CDR3 extends over 16 amino acids. CDR1 and CDR2 from the germline V gene are ENHRY and SYGVKD. Here the CDR3 reads CAISESWRGGADTQYF. In DNA form, the CDR3 reads TGTGCCATCAGTGAGTCTTGGCGGGGGGGCGCAGATACGCAGTATTTT.

This clone was picked up one time. The CDR3 DNA sequence: TGCGCCAGCAGCCAACGGAGGACAGGGAATGAAAAACTGTTTTTT. Translation: CASSQRRTGNEKLFF. This chain links TRBV4-1 with TRBJ1-4; 8 nucleotides agree with TRBD1. The length of the CDR3 is 15 residues. The J segment lost 5 bases and the V segment lost 2 bases, leaving 4 bases of the junction unmatched. Looked up from germline, CDR1 is MGHRA and CDR2 is YSYEKL.

The chain couples TRBV6-1 to TRBJ1-6; TRBD1 might be the D (6 bases). Germline values: CDR1 MNHNS, CDR2 SASEGT. The CDR3 runs 14 residues. V was pared by 8 bases and J by 5 bases, with 13 bases between. The CDR3 DNA reads TGTGCCAGCGACCTTGAGGGGGATAATTCACCCCTCCACTTT. It translates to CASDLEGDNSPLHF.

This clone was detected only a few times. The gene calls are TRBV5-1 and TRBJ2-3; D gene uncertain. This CDR3 has 15 residues. Germline V gene lookup returns CDR1 SGHRS and CDR2 YFSETQ. V gave up 3 bases and J gave up 4 bases, with 15 bases separating them. The CDR3 coding sequence is TGCGCCAGCAGCTCTGGAAACAGTGTCTCAGATACGCAGTATTTT. As protein: CASSSGNSVSDTQYF.

This clone was observed a few times. The genes are TRBV10-3 and TRBJ2-7, with 8 bases that match TRBD1. After removal of 4 bases from V and 3 bases from J, the junction contained 11 bases not matched to a gene. The CDR3 has 16 residues. In germline, CDR1 is ENHRY, CDR2 SYGVKD. CDR3 in amino acids: CAISALRQGILYEQYF. The CDR3 bases are TGTGCCATCAGTGCCCTGCGACAGGGGATCCTCTACGAGCAGTACTTC.

This clone turned up a few times. V and J are TRBV9 and TRBJ1-1; TRBD1 might be the D (5 bases). V dropped 0 bases and J dropped 4 bases, with 10 bases sitting between them. Germline V CDR1 and CDR2: SGDLS, YYNGEE. The CDR3 sequence is 14 residues long. In nucleotides, the CDR3 is TGTGCCAGCAGCGTAGTTCTCGGGGGCACTGAAGCTTTCTTT. This sequence encodes CASSVVLGGTEAFF.

The chain joins TRBV5-1 to TRBJ1-2; TRBD1 matches 11 bases. Germline assignment: CDR1 SGHRS and CDR2 YFSETQ. V shed 4 bases and J 5 bases; nucleotides not matched to a gene: 16. The CDR3 covers 18 residues. The CDR3 spells CASSLGQGAVPLGYGYTF. CDR3 sequence (DNA): TGCGCCAGCAGCCTAGGACAGGGGGCTGTGCCGCTGGGGTATGGCTACACCTTC.

The chain combines TRBV14 with TRBJ1-2; D is unclear. The CDR3 sequence is 14 residues long. With 0 bases removed from V and 8 bases from J, the gap between germline ends came to 13 bases. Germline V lookup: CDR1 SGHDN, CDR2 FVKESK. In DNA form, the CDR3 reads TGTGCCAGCAGCCAAGAAGGGAGAAGAGGGGGCTACACCTTC. The encoded protein is CASSQEGRRGGYTF.

This clone turned up a few times. This rearrangement joins TRBV4-1 to TRBJ2-6; 10 positions match TRBD1. The V segment lost 0 bases and the J segment 2 bases; nucleotides outside the gene matches: 10. CDR1 and CDR2 (germline): MGHRA, YSYEKL. The CDR3 consists of 20 residues. The CDR3 region has the DNA TGCGCCAGCAGCCAAGACGTTCTTGGGACAGGGGTCGCTGGGGCCAACGTCCTGACTTTC. Amino acids: CASSQDVLGTGVAGANVLTF.

CDR3 nucleotides: TGTGCCAGCAGCGTAAGGGACAGATACTCGGATACGCAGTATTTT. This codes for CASSVRDRYSDTQYF. The chain combines TRBV9 with TRBJ2-3; 7 nucleotides agree with TRBD1. The V and J ends lost 1 base and 6 bases, in that order; junction bases with no gene match: 8. The CDR3 is 15 amino acids. CDR1 and CDR2 (germline): SGDLS, YYNGEE.

This rearrangement joins TRBV6-1 to TRBJ2-2; D perhaps matches TRBD2 (6 bases). This CDR3 is 13 amino acids long. Germline lookup yields CDR1 MNHNS and CDR2 SASEGT. This chain's CDR3 is CAGGAPNTGELFF. DNA for the CDR3: TGTGCGGGCGGGGCTCCGAACACCGGGGAGCTGTTTTTT.

The chain is built from TRBV7-8 and TRBJ1-1; 8 bases fit TRBD1. Germline assignment: CDR1 SGHVS and CDR2 FQNEAQ. This CDR3 has 16 amino acids. V shed 1 base and J 4 bases; nucleotides not matched to a gene: 8. CDR3 in DNA: TGTGCCAGCAGCTTAGTACCCCAGGGGGCAGGCACTGAAGCTTTCTTT. Amino acids: CASSLVPQGAGTEAFF.

This clone was seen more than once but under ten times. V and J are TRBV5-5 and TRBJ1-5; TRBD1 agrees at 7 bases. The CDR3 loop spans 19 amino acids. Germline V gene lookup returns CDR1 SGHKS and CDR2 YYEKEE (reference sequence). V was pared by 0 bases and J by 0 bases, with 12 bases of the junction left unmatched. For the CDR3, the DNA is TGTGCCAGCAGCTTGGGCCGCAACAGGGGCGGATATAGCAATCAGCCCCAGCATTTT. Amino acids: CASSLGRNRGGYSNQPQHF.